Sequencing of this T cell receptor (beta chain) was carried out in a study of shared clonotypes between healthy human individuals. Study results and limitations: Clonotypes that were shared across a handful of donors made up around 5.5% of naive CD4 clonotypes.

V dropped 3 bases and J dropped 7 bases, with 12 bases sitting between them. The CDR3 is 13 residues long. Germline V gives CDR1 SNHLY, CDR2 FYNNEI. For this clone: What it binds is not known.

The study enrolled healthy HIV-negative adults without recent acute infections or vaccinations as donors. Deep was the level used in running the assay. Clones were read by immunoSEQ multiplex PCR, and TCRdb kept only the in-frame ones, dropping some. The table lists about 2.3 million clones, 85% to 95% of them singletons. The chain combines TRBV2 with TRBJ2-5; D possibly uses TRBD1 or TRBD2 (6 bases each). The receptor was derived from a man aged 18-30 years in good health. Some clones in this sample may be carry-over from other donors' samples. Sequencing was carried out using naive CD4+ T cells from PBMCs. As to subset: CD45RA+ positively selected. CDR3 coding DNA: TGTGCCAGCAGTGAGATTGGAGGGGGGACCCAGTACTTC. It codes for CASSEIGGGTQYF.